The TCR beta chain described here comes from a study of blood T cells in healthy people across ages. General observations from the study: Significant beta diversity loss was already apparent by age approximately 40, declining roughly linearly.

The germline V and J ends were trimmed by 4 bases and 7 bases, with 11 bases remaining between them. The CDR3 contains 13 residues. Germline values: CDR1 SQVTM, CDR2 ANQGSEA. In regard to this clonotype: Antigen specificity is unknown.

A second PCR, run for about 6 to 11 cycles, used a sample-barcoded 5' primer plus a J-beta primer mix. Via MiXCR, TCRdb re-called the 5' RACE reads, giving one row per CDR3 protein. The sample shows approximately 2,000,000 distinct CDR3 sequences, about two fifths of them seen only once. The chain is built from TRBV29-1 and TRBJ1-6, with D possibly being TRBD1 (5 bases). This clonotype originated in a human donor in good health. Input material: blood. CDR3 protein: CSVGGERNSPLHF. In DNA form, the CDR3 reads TGCAGCGTTGGGGGGGAAAGGAATTCACCCCTCCACTTT.